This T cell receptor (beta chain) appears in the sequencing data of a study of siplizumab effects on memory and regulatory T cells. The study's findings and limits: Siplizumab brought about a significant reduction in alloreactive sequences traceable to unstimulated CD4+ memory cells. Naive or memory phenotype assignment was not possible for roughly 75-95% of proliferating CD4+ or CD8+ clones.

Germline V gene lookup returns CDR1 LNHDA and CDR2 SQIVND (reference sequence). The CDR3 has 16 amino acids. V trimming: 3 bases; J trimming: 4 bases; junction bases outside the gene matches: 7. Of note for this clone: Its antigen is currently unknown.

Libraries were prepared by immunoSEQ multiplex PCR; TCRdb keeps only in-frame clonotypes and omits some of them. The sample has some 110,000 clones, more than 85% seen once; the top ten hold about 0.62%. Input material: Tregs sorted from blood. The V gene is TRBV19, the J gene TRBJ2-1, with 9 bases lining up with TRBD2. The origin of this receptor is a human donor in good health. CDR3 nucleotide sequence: TGTGCCAGTAGTATTAGGAGTAGCGGGGGTTACAATGAGCAGTTCTTC. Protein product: CASSIRSSGGYNEQFF.